This entry lists 30 T cell receptor beta chains sequenced from one sample in a study of T cells and Merkel cell carcinoma outcomes. Profiling relied on immunoSEQ multiplex PCR, and the TCRdb table lists in-frame clones only, not all of them. Of approximately 12,000 clones in the sample, 95% to 96% were seen once. Sequencing used tumor tissue from Merkel cell carcinoma. These receptors originate from a human donor with Merkel cell carcinoma.

The rearrangement links TRBV9 to TRBJ2-7, with D possibly TRBD2 on 6 matching bases. The V end was cut by 0 bases, the J end by 7 bases, with 20 bases between. The germline CDR1 and CDR2 sequences are SGDLS and YYNGEE. This CDR3 has 16 residues. The CDR3 DNA reads TGTGCCAGCAGCGTAGATCCGGGAGCCAGATCAGGAGAGCAGTACTTC. The encoded protein is CASSVDPGARSGEQYF.

This clone came up once. J is TRBJ2-3 and V is TRBV28; 11 bases agree with TRBD2. Germline CDR1 MDHEN, CDR2 SYDVKM. V lost 5 bases to trimming and J lost 4 bases; unmatched junction nucleotides: 17. CDR3 size: 19 residues. The CDR3 protein is CASSPQTSGRGRRPDTQYF. The CDR3 nucleotides read TGTGCCAGCAGTCCTCAAACTAGCGGGAGAGGTCGACGACCAGATACGCAGTATTTT.

The chain recombines TRBV27 with TRBJ2-3; D possibly corresponds to TRBD2 (6 bases). The length of the CDR3 is 14 residues. V lost 8 bases, J lost 8 bases, and 20 bases lay in between. CDR1 and CDR2 (germline): MNHEY, SMNVEV (reference sequence). The CDR3 DNA follows: TGTGCCAGCGGCAGACTAGATGGGGTTGGTACGCAGTATTTT. As protein: CASGRLDGVGTQYF.

This chain uses TRBV7-9 with TRBJ1-5, with a possible D match to TRBD1 (6 bases). Germline values: CDR1 SEHNR, CDR2 FQNEAQ (reference sequence). The CDR3 is 14 amino acids. The V end was cut by 5 bases, the J end by 0 bases, with 8 bases between. The CDR3 sequence is CASSGTSSNQPQHF. CDR3 DNA sequence: TGTGCCAGCAGCGGGACATCTAGCAATCAGCCCCAGCATTTT.

The rearrangement joins TRBV9 to TRBJ1-2, with D unresolved. Germline V gene sequence: CDR1 SGDLS, CDR2 YYNGEE. The V and J ends lost 5 bases and 4 bases respectively, with 15 bases between them. This CDR3 contains 14 residues. The CDR3 region is CASSRFPTSYGYTF. CDR3 DNA: TGTGCCAGCAGTAGGTTCCCGACCTCCTATGGCTACACCTTC.

This rearrangement joins TRBV5-8 to TRBJ2-5; either TRBD1 or TRBD2 may supply D (5 bases each). V dropped 2 bases and J dropped 5 bases, with 13 bases sitting between them. The germline CDR1 and CDR2 sequences are SGHTS and YDEGEE. The CDR3 spans 14 residues. CDR3: CASSLVGPIETQYF. The CDR3 DNA reads TGTGCCAGCAGCTTAGTGGGACCAATTGAGACCCAGTACTTC.

This clone was observed once. V and J are TRBV29-1 and TRBJ1-4, with D uncertain. V lost 4 bases and J lost 8, with 5 bases in between. The CDR3 consists of 10 residues. Germline CDR1 reads SQVTM; CDR2 reads ANQGSEA. CDR3 DNA: TGCAGCGTTGGGAACGAAAAACTGTTTTTT. Residues: CSVGNEKLFF.

The chain is built from TRBV7-2 and TRBJ2-3; D is uncertain. The CDR3 has 13 residues. Germline V gene sequence: CDR1 SGHTA, CDR2 FQGNSA. Trimming took off 6 bases at V and 5 bases at J, with 12 bases between the two ends. The CDR3 DNA sequence: TGTGCCAGCAGTCCGACATTTATAGATACGCAGTATTTT. It encodes CASSPTFIDTQYF. The full variable domain, rest sourced from reference TRBV7-2 and TRBJ2-3, is GAGVSQSPSNKVTEKGKDVELRCDPISGHTALYWYRQSLGQGLEFLIYFQGNSAPDKSGLPSDRFSAERTGGSVSTLTIQRTQQEDSAVYLCASSPTFIDTQYFGPGTRLTVL.

The chain has TRBV5-1 and TRBJ2-7; D gene ambiguous. V was shortened by 0 bases and J by 2 bases, with 12 bases between the two germline ends. CDR3 size: 15 residues. Germline lookup yields CDR1 SGHRS and CDR2 YFSETQ. CDR3 in amino acids: CASSLVGKWPYEQYF. CDR3 bases: TGCGCCAGCAGCTTGGTCGGAAAGTGGCCCTACGAGCAGTACTTC.

The chain couples TRBV11-2 to TRBJ1-4, with TRBD1 identical over 7 bases. J lost 5 bases, V lost 5 bases, and 8 bases had no gene match. The length of the CDR3 is 15 residues. Germline V gene sequence: CDR1 SGHAT, CDR2 FQNNGV. CDR3 protein: CASSALGTVNEKLFF. DNA of the CDR3: TGTGCCAGCAGCGCTCTTGGGACAGTGAATGAAAAACTGTTTTTT. The complete variable domain, with remaining parts taken from reference TRBV11-2 and TRBJ1-4, reads EAGVAQSPRYKIIEKRQSVAFWCNPISGHATLYWYQQILGQGPKLLIQFQNNGVVDDSQLPKDRFSAERLKGVDSTLKIQPAKLEDSAVYLCASSALGTVNEKLFFGSGTQLSVL.

The V call is TRBV27, the J call TRBJ2-7; the D is unclear. Germline CDR1 and CDR2: MNHEY and SMNVEV (reference sequence). The CDR3 extends over 11 amino acids. Deletions cut 6 bases from V and 3 bases from J, with 6 bases between. The CDR3 reads CASSPIYEQYF. For the CDR3, the DNA is TGTGCCAGCAGCCCCATCTACGAGCAGTACTTC.

CDR3 sequence reads: CASTPIEGEKLFF. The CDR3 nucleotides read TGTGCCAGCACCCCCATTGAAGGTGAAAAACTGTTTTTT. This chain uses TRBV2 with TRBJ1-4; no reliable D call. V shed 7 bases and J shed 7 bases, with 13 bases lying between them. The length of the CDR3 is 13 residues. Germline CDR1 and CDR2: SNHLY and FYNNEI.

This chain joins TRBV7-2 and TRBJ2-4; D remains ambiguous. This CDR3 region has 14 residues. Germline V gives CDR1 SGHTA, CDR2 FQGNSA. Trimming shortened V by 5 bases and J by 6 bases, and 14 bases separated the two germline ends. This chain's CDR3 is CASSVRLGGNIQYF. The DNA of the CDR3 is TGTGCCAGCAGCGTCAGGTTAGGCGGAAACATTCAGTACTTC.

The chain couples TRBV10-3 to TRBJ2-1; TRBD1 or TRBD2 may be the D gene (6 bases each). Trimming stripped 3 bases from V and 7 bases from J, with 16 bases between. CDR3 size: 15 residues. Germline CDR1 is ENHRY and CDR2 is SYGVKD. Here the CDR3 reads CAISDSRVGGNEQFF. Written as DNA, the CDR3 is TGTGCCATCAGTGATTCCCGGGTAGGGGGGAATGAGCAGTTCTTC.

This clone was counted between two and nine times. The genes are TRBV19 and TRBJ2-7; 7 bases map to TRBD2. Germline V lookup: CDR1 LNHDA, CDR2 SQIVND (reference sequence). Losses at the gene ends were 2 bases for V and 5 bases for J; bases not matched to a gene: 3. CDR3 size: 13 residues. The DNA of the CDR3 is TGTGCCAGTAGTATACGGAGCGGGGACGAGCAGTACTTC. This sequence encodes CASSIRSGDEQYF.

This clone was counted between two and nine times. The V and J genes are TRBV25-1 and TRBJ2-5; the D is unclear. Per the germline V gene, CDR1 is MGHDK and CDR2 is SYGVNS. The CDR3 has 10 amino acids. V lost 2 bases and J lost 12, with 7 bases in between. The CDR3 coding sequence is TGTGCCAGCAGTGAACAAAAGGAGTACTTC. This sequence encodes CASSEQKEYF.

The chain has TRBV7-8 and TRBJ2-7, with 12 bases matching TRBD2. The V and J ends lost 1 base and 4 bases, in that order; junction bases with no gene match: 8. There are 17 residues in the CDR3. Germline lookup yields CDR1 SGHVS and CDR2 FQNEAQ. CDR3: CASSLGRLAGDFYEQYF. CDR3 DNA sequence: TGTGCCAGCAGCTTAGGACGACTAGCGGGAGATTTTTACGAGCAGTACTTC.

A single count supports this clone. The CDR3 DNA sequence: TGTGCCAGCAGTTCCCCAAGGACCGGCTCCTACAATGAGCAGTTCTTC. The encoded protein is CASSSPRTGSYNEQFF. The chain uses TRBV28 and TRBJ2-1; D gene uncertain. Germline lookup yields CDR1 MDHEN and CDR2 SYDVKM. This CDR3 is built from 16 residues. Trimming stripped 4 bases from V and 0 bases from J, with 13 bases between.

This clone was found once. At one end the junction does not follow the germline gene, possibly because of a read error. The chain employs TRBV5-4 and TRBJ1-1, with D perhaps matching TRBD1 (6 bases). The CDR3 has 14 residues. Germline V gene sequence: CDR1 SGHNT, CDR2 YYREEE (reference sequence). The CDR3 nucleotides read TGTGCTAGCAGTCGACAGGCGGTGAACACTGAAGCTTTCTTT. Encoded protein: CASSRQAVNTEAFF.

The chain combines TRBV15 with TRBJ1-5; D ambiguous. The V and J ends lost 3 bases and 7 bases respectively, with 10 bases between them. Germline CDR1 LNHNV, CDR2 YYDKDF (reference sequence). The CDR3 covers 13 residues. CDR3 amino acids: CATSRPEQQPQHF. The CDR3 nucleotides are TGTGCCACCAGCAGGCCGGAACAGCAGCCCCAGCATTTT.

The chain combines TRBV29-1 with TRBJ2-5; 9 nucleotides line up with TRBD2. The germline V gene has CDR1 SQVTM and CDR2 ANQGSEA. The CDR3 loop spans 14 amino acids. Trimming cost V 4 bases and J 5 bases; bases outside gene matches: 8. The CDR3 DNA reads as TGCAGCGTTGCGGGTTTAGCGGGAGAGGAGACCCAGTACTTC. Its protein product is CSVAGLAGEETQYF.

The chain joins TRBV18 to TRBJ1-1, with no clear D. CDR1 is KGHSH and CDR2 is LQKENI in the germline V gene. This CDR3 comprises 11 residues. Trimming took off 4 bases at V and 5 bases at J, with 5 bases between the two ends. Here the CDR3 reads CASSLGTEAFF. Written as DNA, the CDR3 is TGTGCCAGCTCACTTGGTACTGAAGCTTTCTTT.

The genes are TRBV19 and TRBJ2-2; D might be TRBD1 (5 bases). The germline V and J ends were trimmed by 9 bases and 1 base, with 9 bases remaining between them. This CDR3 comprises 13 residues. CDR1 is LNHDA, CDR2 SQIVND, per germline (reference sequence). CDR3 nucleotide sequence: TGTGCCAGCCGAAGGGGGAACACCGGGGAGCTGTTTTTT. This translates into CASRRGNTGELFF.

The rearrangement uses TRBV15 and TRBJ2-7; 8 nucleotides agree with TRBD2. In germline, CDR1 is LNHNV, CDR2 YYDKDF (reference sequence). The CDR3 has 14 residues. Losses at the gene ends were 1 base for V and 3 bases for J; bases not matched to a gene: 2. For the CDR3, the DNA is TGTGCCACCAGCAGAGCGGGACTAGGCTACGAGCAGTACTTC. Residues: CATSRAGLGYEQYF.

On this clone itself: Germline and junction disagree at one end, which may indicate a read error. The chain couples TRBV10-3 to TRBJ2-5; D is perhaps TRBD2 (6 bases). The germline V gene encodes CDR1 ENHRY and CDR2 SYGVKD. This CDR3 has 12 amino acids. The CDR3 coding sequence is TGTGCCATCAGTATTGGTCGGGAGACCCAATACTTC. This translates into CAISIGRETQYF.

The chain carries TRBV30 and TRBJ1-1; D remains unclear. V gave up 5 bases and J gave up 0 bases, with 10 bases separating them. This CDR3 has 13 residues. The V gene's germline CDR1 is GTSNPN and CDR2 SVGIG (reference sequence). CDR3 nucleotide sequence: TGTGCCTGGCGTAGGGAAATGAACACTGAAGCTTTCTTT. It translates to CAWRREMNTEAFF.

The V and J genes are TRBV27 and TRBJ1-2; TRBD1 matches at 7 bases. The germline CDR1 and CDR2 sequences are MNHEY and SMNVEV (reference sequence). This CDR3 contains 13 residues. With 3 bases clipped from V and 7 bases from J, the junction kept 5 bases outside the gene matches. CDR3 DNA: TGTGCCAGCAGTTTCTCGACAGGGTCTGGCTACACCTTC. Protein product: CASSFSTGSGYTF.

CDR3 loop: CASSVDPSGSSYEQYF. The DNA of the CDR3 is TGTGCCAGCAGCGTAGATCCTAGCGGGAGTTCCTACGAGCAGTACTTC. V gene TRBV9 combines with J gene TRBJ2-7, with TRBD2 matching over 10 bases. The length of the CDR3 is 16 residues. Germline CDR1 reads SGDLS; CDR2 reads YYNGEE. Trimming cost V 0 bases and J 1 base; bases outside gene matches: 4.

V usage is TRBV25-1 and J usage is TRBJ2-5, with D tentatively TRBD1 (5 bases). CDR3 size: 16 residues. The germline gives CDR1 MGHDK, CDR2 SYGVNS. V lost 3 bases to trimming and J lost 1 base, with 15 bases between them. CDR3 residues: CASSEGTGAFQETQYF. CDR3 bases: TGTGCCAGCAGTGAGGGAACAGGAGCCTTCCAAGAGACCCAGTACTTC.

V is TRBV20-1 and J is TRBJ2-3; possibly TRBD2 for D (5 bases). The CDR3 covers 11 residues. CDR1 is DFQATT and CDR2 is SNEGSKA in the germline V gene (reference sequence). The CDR3 DNA reads TGCAGCTGGGGAGTCACAGATACGCAGTATTTT. It is translated as CSWGVTDTQYF.